This entry concerns a single T cell receptor beta chain. The target of this receptor is not known. Base qualities are not recorded, but no much larger clone differs from it by a single base. The record originates from a study of T cell responses to AZD1222 COVID-19 vaccine (dated by TCRdb to the early 2020s). About the investigation overall: AZD1222 recipients whose second dose came at about 4 weeks and those whose second dose came at about 12 weeks were combined into one group, since spike-specific TCR depth and breadth did not differ between the two schedules. TCR sequencing covered over 230 trial participants: around 210 given two doses of AZD1222 and about 26 given two doses of MenACWY control vaccine. Trial participants were enrolled by age into 18-55, 56-69 and 70-plus year subgroups, with roughly 150, 30 and 60 TCR-sequenced participants respectively.

Cut back by 1 base and 14 bases, the V and J ends lie 11 bases apart. Spanning cysteine to phenylalanine, the CDR3 consists of 12 amino acids. Of all the DNA, just the CDR3 is kept, 36 bases in frame from base 1. Via the germline V gene, CDR1 is SGHTA and CDR2 FQGNSA. The CDR3 regions of human TCRbeta chains were subjected to immunosequencing. For the original study's pipeline: TCRs in the repertoires were compared against a reference library of SARS-CoV-2-specific TCRs that had been generated with the MIRA antigen-specificity platform. Breadth was defined as the fraction of unique TCRs that were SARS-CoV-2-associated, and depth was defined as the fraction of total T cells that were SARS-CoV-2-associated. Using the MIRA data, every spike-specific TCR was mapped to the spike region that the TCR reacted to and assigned to either a CD4 or a CD8 class. Log10-transformed breadth and depth values were compared by one-way ANOVA with Sidak's multiple comparisons tests. Sourced from immuneACCESS, this table was stored by TCRdb with only in-frame sequences that have V and J called. A share of the clones is absent; for the studies checked, an unresolved V gene accounts for under half, and the remainder has no known explanation. That table is the source of V, J and clone size, and D and trimming were worked out from the DNA. The sample data list just under 85,000 clones, and roughly 83% of these were observed just once. The biggest ten clones account for 8.5% to 9% of the sample.

The time point label, as the study defines it: baseline before first vaccination. The vaccinee samples were drawn from two UK trials, COV001 and COV002, one of which was a single-blind randomized controlled phase 2/3 trial testing AZD1222 (ChAdOx1 nCoV-19) in healthy adults. Trial participant PBMC samples were collected at day 0 and day 28 after the second dose for TCRbeta chain sequencing. General study outcomes and caveats: The vaccine-associated CD4 TCRs covered the entire spike protein, and the dominant responses fell in regions 160-218 and 743-854. Because no day 14 peak-response samples were available, the repertoires could be characterized only after the peak T cell response. The 56-69-year group was small, and its depth increase did not reach significance, likely because of low power. Only a handful of AZD1222 recipients were SARS-CoV-2 seropositive at baseline, limiting conclusions about previously exposed vaccinees. Participants were mostly white British and included more females than males, and it was suggested by the authors that clonal diversity may have been underestimated. Nearly half of unique spike-specific TCRs reportedly recognized epitopes outside regions mutated in the B.1.351 and B.1.1.7 variants. A significant rise in spike-specific TCR breadth and depth was observed after two AZD1222 doses relative to day 0 and relative to MenACWY recipients.

This chain joins TRBV7-2 to TRBJ1-4; the D gene lacks a confident call. This receptor was obtained from an adult in good health. Sample: peripheral blood, taken on day 0 of AZD1222 vaccination. The DNA sequence reads TGTGCCAGCAGCTTAGATCGGGAGAGGCTGTTTTTT. Protein translation: CASSLDRERLFF.